This TCR beta chain emerged from a study of identical twins. Regarding the study as a whole: Cross-sectional statistics, not tracking of the same donors, supported the conclusions.

In regard to this clonotype: The target antigen is unknown.

In TCRdb, the 5' RACE reads were re-called with MiXCR into one record per CDR3 protein. The profile covers fewer than 550,000 distinct CDR3 sequences, with approximately 14% appearing a single time and 0.35% to 0.45% taken by the ten largest. The sample was also reused in another study, on yellow fever vaccine responses in identical twins.

The sample taken for sequencing was CD4+ T cells sorted from blood. The clonotype was recovered from a woman younger than 30 in good health.

CDR3 DNA sequence: TGTGCCAGTAGTATTCGGACTAACTATGGCTACACCTTC. This gives the protein CASSIRTNYGYTF. This sequence joins TRBV19 and TRBJ1-2; no firm D call. Germline CDR1 is LNHDA and CDR2 is SQIVND (reference sequence). Trimming removed 3 bases at V and 0 bases at J, with 5 bases between. There are 13 residues in the CDR3.